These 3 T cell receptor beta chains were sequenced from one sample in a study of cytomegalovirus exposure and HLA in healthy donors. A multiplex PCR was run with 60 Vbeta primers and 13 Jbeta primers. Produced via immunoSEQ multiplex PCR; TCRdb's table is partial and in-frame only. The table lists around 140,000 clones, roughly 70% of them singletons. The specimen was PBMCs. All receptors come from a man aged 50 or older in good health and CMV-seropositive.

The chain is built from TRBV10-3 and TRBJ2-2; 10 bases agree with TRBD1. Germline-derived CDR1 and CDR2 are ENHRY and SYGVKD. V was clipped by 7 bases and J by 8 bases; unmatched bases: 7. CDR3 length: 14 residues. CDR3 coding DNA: TGTGCCATCACCCCGGGACAGGGGCGGGGGGAGCTGTTTTTT. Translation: CAITPGQGRGELFF.

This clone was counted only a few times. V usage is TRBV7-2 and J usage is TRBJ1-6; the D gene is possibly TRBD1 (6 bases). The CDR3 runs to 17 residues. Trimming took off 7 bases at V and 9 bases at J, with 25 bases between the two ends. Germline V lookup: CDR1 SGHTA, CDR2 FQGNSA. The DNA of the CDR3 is TGTGCCAGCACCCCAGTTCCACAGGGTTTGTTCGGTTCACCCCTCCACTTT. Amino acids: CASTPVPQGLFGSPLHF.

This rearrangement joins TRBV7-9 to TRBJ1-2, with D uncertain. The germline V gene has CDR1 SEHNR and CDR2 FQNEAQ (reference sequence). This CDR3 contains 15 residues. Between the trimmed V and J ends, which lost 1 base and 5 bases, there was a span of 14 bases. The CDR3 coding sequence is TGTGCCAGCAGCTTAGAGAGGCGCCCGGTGTATGGCTACACCTTC. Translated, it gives CASSLERRPVYGYTF.